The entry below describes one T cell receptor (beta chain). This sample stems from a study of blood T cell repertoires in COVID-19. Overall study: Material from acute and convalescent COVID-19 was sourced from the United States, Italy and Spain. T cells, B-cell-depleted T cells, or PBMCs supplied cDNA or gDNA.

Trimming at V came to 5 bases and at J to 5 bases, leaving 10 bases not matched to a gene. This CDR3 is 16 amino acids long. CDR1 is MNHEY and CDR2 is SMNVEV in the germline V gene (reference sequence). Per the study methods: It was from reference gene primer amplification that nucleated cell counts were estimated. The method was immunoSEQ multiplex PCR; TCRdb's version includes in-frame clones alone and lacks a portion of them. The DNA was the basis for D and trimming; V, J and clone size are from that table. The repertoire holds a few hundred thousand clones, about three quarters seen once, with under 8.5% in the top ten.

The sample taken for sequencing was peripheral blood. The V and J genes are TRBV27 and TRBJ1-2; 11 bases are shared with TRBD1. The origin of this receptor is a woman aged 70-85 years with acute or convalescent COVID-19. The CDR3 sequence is CASSPLDRGLGYGYTF. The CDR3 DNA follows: TGTGCCAGCAGTCCTCTGGACAGGGGGCTGGGGTATGGCTACACCTTC.